A single sample gave rise to the 32 T cell receptor beta chains below, sequenced in a study of human T cells and chemical hapten exposure. The time point here: pre-sensitization, week 0. Specified treatment: therapeutic diphenylcyclopropenone sensitization with weekly scalp DPC. From the RACE reads, TCRdb called clonotypes with MiXCR, one entry per CDR3 protein. The sample has 60,000 to 80,000 distinct CDR3 sequences, approximately 6.7% seen once. Sample: whole blood, taken in connection with sensitization to the hapten diphenylcyclopropenone (DPC). Receptors were obtained from a woman aged 25 to 39 with alopecia areata. Some clones in this sample may be carry-over from other donors' samples.

This clonotype was seen only a few times. The rearrangement links TRBV29-1 to TRBJ1-1; no firm D call. CDR3 size: 10 residues. The V end lost 4 bases, the J end lost 5 bases, and 5 bases lay between the germline ends. Germline V lookup: CDR1 SQVTM, CDR2 ANQGSEA. The CDR3 protein is CSVGETEAFF. For the CDR3, the DNA is TGCAGCGTTGGGGAGACTGAAGCTTTCTTT.

This clonotype appeared many times. The chain is built from TRBV6-5 and TRBJ2-3, with TRBD2 matching 13 bases. CDR1 is MNHEY, CDR2 SVGAGI, per germline. V was pared by 6 bases and J by 3 bases, with 6 bases of the junction left unmatched. This CDR3 has 16 amino acids. CDR3 in amino acids: CASSRLAGGKTDTQYF. Here the CDR3 DNA reads TGTGCCAGCAGCAGACTAGCGGGGGGTAAGACAGATACGCAGTATTTT.

This clonotype was detected ten times or more. A junction boundary mismatches the germline segment, possibly from a read error. J is TRBJ2-3 and V is TRBV7-9; tentatively, D is TRBD1 (6 bases). The CDR3 runs 12 residues. CDR1 and CDR2 (germline): SEHNR, FQNEAQ (reference sequence). The DNA for the CDR3 is TGTGCCAGCAGCTTAGCGGGACATAATACCCTTTTT. It translates to CASSLAGHNTLF.

This clonotype came up a few times. The chain couples TRBV27 to TRBJ1-1; D remains unclear. The V gene's germline CDR1 is MNHEY and CDR2 SMNVEV (reference sequence). V was pared by 0 bases and J by 3 bases, with 11 bases between. This CDR3 has 15 residues. CDR3: CASSLSAGGHTEAFF. The CDR3, as DNA: TGTGCCAGCAGTTTATCGGCCGGCGGCCACACTGAAGCTTTCTTT.

This clonotype has at least ten counts. The chain employs TRBV7-3 and TRBJ1-3; TRBD1 matches 11 bases. The V and J ends lost 1 base and 4 bases, in that order; junction bases with no gene match: 3. In germline, CDR1 is SGHTA, CDR2 FQGTGA. The CDR3 is 16 residues long. DNA of the CDR3: TGTGCCAGCAGCTTAATTGGACAGGGGGCAGGAAACACCATATATTTT. Protein product: CASSLIGQGAGNTIYF.

This clonotype has at least ten counts. The rearrangement links TRBV29-1 to TRBJ2-4, with D tentatively TRBD1 (5 bases). Germline CDR1 reads SQVTM; CDR2 reads ANQGSEA. The CDR3 consists of 13 residues. V was shortened by 2 bases and J by 2 bases, with 7 bases between the two germline ends. CDR3 protein: CSVEKDTKNIQYF. In DNA form, the CDR3 reads TGCAGCGTTGAAAAGGACACCAAAAACATTCAGTACTTC. Together with reference TRBV29-1 and TRBJ2-4, the CDR3 gives the full variable domain: SAVISQKPSRDICQRGTSLTIQCQVDSQVTMMFWYRQQPGQSLTLIATANQGSEATYESGFVIDKFPISRPNLTFSTLTVSNMSPEDSSIYLCSVEKDTKNIQYFGAGTRLSVL.

Worth noting for this clonotype: One base away lies a much larger clone, so this may be a sequencing read error. V gene TRBV5-8 combines with J gene TRBJ1-5, with D hard to call. V shed 3 bases and J shed 5 bases, with 6 bases lying between them. Germline CDR1 reads SGHTS; CDR2 reads YDEGEE. This CDR3 spans 12 amino acids. The CDR3 reads CASSSQDQPQHF. CDR3 sequence (DNA): TGTGCCAGCAGCTCCCAGGATCAGCCCCAGCATTTT. The whole variable domain, filled in from reference TRBV5-8 and TRBJ1-5, reads EAGVTQSPTHLIKTRGQQATLRCSPISGHTSVYWYQQALGLGLQFLLWYDEGEERNRGNFPPRFSGRQFPNYSSELNVNALELEDSALYLCASSSQDQPQHFGDGTRLSIL.

On this clonotype: A much larger clonotype is one base distant, so this may be a read error. The chain is built from TRBV6-1 and TRBJ1-6; D remains unclear. Germline CDR1 reads MNHNS; CDR2 reads SASEGT. CDR3 size: 11 residues. The CDR3 sequence: CASKGNSPPHF. DNA for the CDR3: TGTGCCAGCAAAGGAAATTCACCCCCCCACTTT.

This clonotype has more than one count but fewer than ten. The rearrangement links TRBV19 to TRBJ1-5, with TRBD1 as a possible D gene (5 bases). CDR3 length: 16 amino acids. With 6 bases removed from V and 6 bases from J, the gap between germline ends came to 21 bases. The germline CDR1 and CDR2 sequences are LNHDA and SQIVND (reference sequence). DNA for the CDR3: TGTGCCAGTAGATCTCAAATCGGGGCCCGATCTCAGCCCCAGCATTTT. Its protein product is CASRSQIGARSQPQHF. Using reference TRBV19 and TRBJ1-5 for the parts outside the CDR3, the full variable domain is DGGITQSPKYLFRKEGQNVTLSCEQNLNHDAMYWYRQDPGQGLRLIYYSQIVNDFQKGDIAEGYSVSREKKESFPLTVTSAQKNPTAFYLCASRSQIGARSQPQHFGDGTRLSIL.

This clonotype was picked up many times. The chain joins TRBV20-1 to TRBJ1-1; D not certain. V lost 3 bases and J 0 bases, leaving 11 bases between the germline ends. The CDR3 has 14 amino acids. CDR1 is DFQATT and CDR2 is SNEGSKA in the germline V gene (reference sequence). This CDR3 is CSASPGFMNTEAFF. Written as DNA, the CDR3 is TGCAGTGCTAGTCCCGGTTTCATGAACACTGAAGCTTTCTTT.

In its sample, this clonotype was seen many times. The chain joins TRBV11-2 to TRBJ1-6, with no clear D. Trimming removed 0 bases from V and 0 bases from J, with 6 bases in between. CDR3 length equals 16 residues. Germline CDR1 and CDR2: SGHAT and FQNNGV. The CDR3 DNA is TGTGCCAGCAGCTTAGATGGAAGCTCCTATAATTCACCCCTCCACTTT. It yields the protein CASSLDGSSYNSPLHF.

Concerning this clonotype: Possible read error: a much larger clone is one base away. This rearrangement joins TRBV6-1 to TRBJ2-3, with D perhaps TRBD2 (5 bases). The germline V and J ends were trimmed by 4 bases and 9 bases, with 11 bases remaining between them. The CDR3 is made up of 12 amino acids. Per germline, CDR1 MNHNS and CDR2 SASEGT. The CDR3 protein is CASSVVRGTQYF. The CDR3 DNA reads as TGTGCCAGCAGTGTAGTACGCGGGACGCAGTATTTT.

V is TRBV10-3 and J is TRBJ1-6; no clear D gene. This CDR3 has 15 amino acids. Deletions cut 9 bases from V and 3 bases from J, with 15 bases between. Germline values: CDR1 ENHRY, CDR2 SYGVKD. The CDR3 is CAILKAVYYNSPLHF. As DNA, the CDR3 is TGTGCCATACTCAAGGCGGTATACTATAATTCACCCCTCCACTTT.

The chain combines TRBV20-1 with TRBJ2-2, with D possibly being TRBD1 (6 bases). Germline assignment: CDR1 DFQATT and CDR2 SNEGSKA (reference sequence). The V and J ends lost 4 bases and 3 bases respectively, with 18 bases between them. The CDR3 sequence is 16 residues long. In DNA, the CDR3 is TGCAGTGCTACGCAACAGGGAAAAGGGGACACCGGGGAGCTGTTTTTT. Protein product: CSATQQGKGDTGELFF.

The table lists this clonotype with many counts. The junction differs from germline at one of its ends, possibly a read error. The chain couples TRBV7-2 to TRBJ1-6, with unresolved D. Germline CDR1 SGHTA, CDR2 FQGNSA. CDR3 length: 16 amino acids. CDR3 DNA: TGTGCCAGCAGTTTAGAACACATTGATTTGGGTTCACCCCTCCACTTT. Its protein is CASSLEHIDLGSPLHF.

This clonotype was found many times. The genes are TRBV6-2 or TRBV6-3 and TRBJ2-3, with D tentatively TRBD1 or TRBD2 (5 bases each). V was pared by 4 bases and J by 6 bases, with 11 bases between. In germline, CDR1 is MNHEY, CDR2 SVGEGT. CDR3 size: 13 residues. The CDR3 nucleotides are TGTGCCAGCAGTTCTAAGTGGGGGGATACGCAGTATTTT. Protein sequence: CASSSKWGDTQYF.

The V call is TRBV27, the J call TRBJ1-1; D is unclear. This CDR3 comprises 13 residues. Germline V gene lookup returns CDR1 MNHEY and CDR2 SMNVEV (reference sequence). V shed 0 bases and J shed 0 bases, with 2 bases lying between them. CDR3 coding DNA: TGTGCCAGCAGTTTATCTGTGAACACTGAAGCTTTCTTT. It yields the protein CASSLSVNTEAFF.

This clonotype showed up many times. The chain is built from TRBV13 and TRBJ2-3, with a tentative D call TRBD1 (5 bases). V was pared by 1 base and J by 4 bases, with 6 bases between. Germline assignment: CDR1 PRHDT and CDR2 FYEKMQ (reference sequence). CDR3 size: 13 residues. In nucleotides, the CDR3 is TGTGCCAGCAGCTTAGAAGGGGCAGATACGCAGTATTTT. Its protein is CASSLEGADTQYF. Full variable domain (remainder filled in from reference TRBV13 and TRBJ2-3): AAGVIQSPRHLIKEKRETATLKCYPIPRHDTVYWYQQGPGQDPQFLISFYEKMQSDKGSIPDRFSAQQFSDYHSELNMSSLELGDSALYFCASSLEGADTQYFGPGTRLTVL.

This clonotype was picked up many times. The chain is built from TRBV20-1 and TRBJ2-3; D is possibly TRBD1 or TRBD2 (6 bases each). Germline V gene sequence: CDR1 DFQATT, CDR2 SNEGSKA (reference sequence). This CDR3 spans 18 amino acids. The germline V and J ends were trimmed by 5 bases and 2 bases, with 26 bases remaining between them. The CDR3 reads CSAPGEPTGAEYTDTQYF. The CDR3, as DNA: TGCAGTGCTCCGGGCGAACCTACGGGGGCCGAATACACAGATACGCAGTATTTT.

Concerning this clonotype itself: A read error may account for a junction end that differs from germline. V gene TRBV11-2 combines with J gene TRBJ1-2, with TRBD1 matching 11 bases. From germline, CDR1 is SGHAT and CDR2 FQNNGV. This CDR3 comprises 13 residues. In DNA, the CDR3 is TGTGCCAGCAGCGGACAGGGGGCGGTTGGCGACACCTTC. Translated, it gives CASSGQGAVGDTF.

The sample holds many counts of this clonotype. The chain combines TRBV5-7 with TRBJ1-5; D is unresolved. TRBV5-7 is placed among ORFs of uncertain function. V was pared by 2 bases and J by 3 bases, with 12 bases between. This CDR3 has 15 amino acids. CDR3 in amino acids: CASSFPGFANQPQHF. The CDR3 DNA reads TGTGCCAGCAGCTTTCCCGGATTCGCCAATCAGCCCCAGCATTTT.

This clonotype has a count of ten or more. V and J are TRBV30 and TRBJ1-5; weak D call: TRBD1 (5 bases). Trimming took off 7 bases at V and 1 base at J, with 14 bases between the two ends. The germline gives CDR1 GTSNPN, CDR2 SVGIG (reference sequence). The CDR3 extends over 14 amino acids. This chain's CDR3 is CASYWPGSNQPQHF. CDR3 in DNA: TGTGCCTCCTATTGGCCAGGGAGCAATCAGCCCCAGCATTTT.

This clonotype has ten or more counts. The genes are TRBV6-7 and TRBJ1-1, with D maybe TRBD1 (5 bases). TRBV6-7 is an open reading frame whose function is uncertain. V was pared by 6 bases and J by 3 bases, with 17 bases between. The CDR3 has 15 amino acids. CDR3 region: CASRPPGLEDTEAFF. CDR3 DNA sequence: TGTGCCAGCAGGCCCCCAGGGCTCGAGGACACTGAAGCTTTCTTT.

The genes are TRBV11-2 and TRBJ2-1, with 9 positions matching TRBD1. The CDR3 length is 14 residues. J was trimmed by 4 bases and V by 3 bases; bases with no gene match: 1. Germline V gene data show CDR1 as SGHAT and CDR2 as FQNNGV. This CDR3 is CASSLTGGYNEQFF. Written as DNA, the CDR3 is TGTGCCAGCAGCTTGACAGGGGGGTACAATGAGCAGTTCTTC.

The chain uses TRBV28 and TRBJ2-7; 9 bases agree with TRBD1. With V trimmed by 0 bases and J by 2 bases, 2 bases remained unmatched. The CDR3 extends over 15 amino acids. CDR1 is MDHEN and CDR2 is SYDVKM in the germline V gene. The DNA of the CDR3 is TGTGCCAGCAGTTTATGGGGGGACAGGGCCTACGAGCAGTACTTC. This encodes CASSLWGDRAYEQYF.

There are a few counts of this clonotype. The chain recombines TRBV12-3 or TRBV12-4 with TRBJ1-2; a possible D gene is TRBD1 (6 bases). This CDR3 has 13 residues. V shed 7 bases and J shed 9 bases, with 18 bases lying between them. CDR3 amino acids: CASTRRARGRYTF. The CDR3 DNA sequence: TGTGCCAGCACCCGTCGGGCCAGGGGACGCTACACCTTC.

This clonotype came up many times. This rearrangement joins TRBV7-7 to TRBJ1-1; D is ambiguous. With 0 bases removed from V and 1 base from J, the gap between germline ends came to 9 bases. This CDR3 contains 15 residues. CDR1 SSHAT and CDR2 FNYEAQ come from the germline V gene (reference sequence). The CDR3: CASSLARDANTEAFF. CDR3 DNA sequence: TGTGCCAGCAGCTTAGCGAGAGATGCGAACACTGAAGCTTTCTTT.

The chain couples TRBV7-9 to TRBJ1-5; 9 positions agree with TRBD1. The CDR3 extends over 19 amino acids. V gave up 4 bases and J gave up 2 bases; unmatched junction bases: 15. CDR1 is SEHNR and CDR2 is FQNEAQ in the germline V gene (reference sequence). CDR3 region: CASSSSPISTGGGNQPQHF. CDR3 coding DNA: TGTGCCAGCAGCTCAAGCCCCATTTCGACAGGGGGTGGCAATCAGCCCCAGCATTTT.

This clonotype has ten or more counts. The V gene is TRBV12-5, the J gene TRBJ2-3; D not resolved. The V end lost 4 bases, the J end lost 0 bases, and 5 bases lay between the germline ends. The germline CDR1 and CDR2 sequences are LGHNT and FRNRAP. The CDR3 is made up of 13 amino acids. The CDR3 DNA is TGTGCTAGTGGTTCTCCTAGCACAGATACGCAGTATTTT. Encoded protein: CASGSPSTDTQYF.

At least ten counts were recorded for this clonotype. The chain is built from TRBV20-1 and TRBJ1-2; 9 bases line up with TRBD1. V gave up 1 base and J gave up 6 bases; unmatched junction bases: 0. CDR1 is DFQATT and CDR2 is SNEGSKA in the germline V gene (reference sequence). The CDR3 is made up of 12 amino acids. The CDR3 loop reads CSARGTGDGYTF. As DNA, the CDR3 is TGCAGTGCTAGAGGGACAGGGGATGGCTACACCTTC.

This clonotype was seen ten or more times. This chain joins TRBV11-2 and TRBJ1-1; possible D gene TRBD1, 5 bases. Trimming left V 1 base short and J 4 bases short, with 10 bases between. Germline V gene sequence: CDR1 SGHAT, CDR2 FQNNGV. The CDR3 totals 14 residues. The CDR3 coding sequence is TGTGCCAGCAGCTTAGCGGGGGGAGGCACTGAAGCTTTCTTT. It yields the protein CASSLAGGGTEAFF.

This chain uses TRBV20-1 with TRBJ1-5; 7 bases match TRBD1. V dropped 6 bases and J dropped 4; count of bases not matched to a gene: 6. Germline V gene lookup returns CDR1 DFQATT and CDR2 SNEGSKA (reference sequence). The CDR3 covers 13 residues. The CDR3, as DNA: TGCAGTGCCCGGGACAGACCTAATCAGCCCCAGCATTTT. This translates into CSARDRPNQPQHF.